This TCR beta chain derives from a study of cytomegalovirus exposure and HLA in healthy donors. Study-wide points: The sole available immune exposure information was CMV serostatus.

V was trimmed by 4 bases and J by 4 bases, leaving 26 bases between them. The V gene's germline CDR1 is SGHVS and CDR2 FQNEAQ. There are 19 residues in the CDR3. This PCR relied on a set of 60 Vbeta primers and 13 Jbeta primers. The protocol was immunoSEQ multiplex PCR, while the TCRdb copy is restricted to in-frame clones and leaves out a portion. The sample has 130,000 or so clones; over 70% are singletons. The table lists this clone with a count of one. What it recognizes is unknown. Specimen: PBMCs. V is TRBV7-8 and J is TRBJ1-5, with D possibly TRBD1 on 6 matching bases. This sequence was found in a man aged 30 to 39 in good health and CMV-seronegative. CDR3 DNA: TGTGCCAGCAGCTCAATTAGGCAGGGGATCGCTCCCCCTAATCAGCCCCAGCATTTT. Translated, it gives CASSSIRQGIAPPNQPQHF.